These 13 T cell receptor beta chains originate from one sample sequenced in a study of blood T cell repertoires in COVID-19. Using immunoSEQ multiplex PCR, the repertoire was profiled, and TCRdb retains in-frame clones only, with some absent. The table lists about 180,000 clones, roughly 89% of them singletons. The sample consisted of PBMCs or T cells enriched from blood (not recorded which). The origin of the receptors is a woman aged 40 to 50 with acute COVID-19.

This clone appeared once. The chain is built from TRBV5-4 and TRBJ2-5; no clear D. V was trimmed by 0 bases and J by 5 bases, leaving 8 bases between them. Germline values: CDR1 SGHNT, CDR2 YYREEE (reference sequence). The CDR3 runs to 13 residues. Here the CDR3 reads CASSLGVRETQYF. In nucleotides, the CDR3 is TGTGCCAGCAGCTTGGGAGTCCGGGAGACCCAGTACTTC.

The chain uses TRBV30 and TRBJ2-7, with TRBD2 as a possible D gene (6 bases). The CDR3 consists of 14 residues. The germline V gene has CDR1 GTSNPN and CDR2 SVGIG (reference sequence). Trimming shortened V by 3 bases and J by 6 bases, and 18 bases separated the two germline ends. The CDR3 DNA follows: TGTGCCTGGAGGGGGGGACGGAAGGGGTCCGAGCAGTACTTC. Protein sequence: CAWRGGRKGSEQYF.

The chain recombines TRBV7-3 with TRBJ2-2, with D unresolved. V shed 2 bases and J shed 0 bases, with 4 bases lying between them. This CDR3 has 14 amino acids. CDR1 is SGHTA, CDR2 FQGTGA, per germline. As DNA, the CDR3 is TGTGCCAGCAGCTTACAGTCGAACACCGGGGAGCTGTTTTTT. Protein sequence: CASSLQSNTGELFF.

The CDR3: CASLGTSGRGEQFF. In nucleotides, the CDR3 is TGTGCCAGTTTGGGGACTAGCGGGAGGGGTGAGCAGTTCTTC. This chain connects TRBV6-5 to TRBJ2-1, with 16 nucleotides matching TRBD2. The trim removed 9 bases at V and 9 bases at J, leaving 5 bases unmatched. The germline CDR1 and CDR2 sequences are MNHEY and SVGAGI. This CDR3 region has 14 residues.

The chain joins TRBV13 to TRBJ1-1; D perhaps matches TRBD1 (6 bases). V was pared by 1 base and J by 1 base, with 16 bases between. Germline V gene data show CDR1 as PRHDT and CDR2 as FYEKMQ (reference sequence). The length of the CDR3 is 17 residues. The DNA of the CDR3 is TGTGCCAGCAGCTTAGACGGACAGCCGAGCCCGAACACTGAAGCTTTCTTT. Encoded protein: CASSLDGQPSPNTEAFF.

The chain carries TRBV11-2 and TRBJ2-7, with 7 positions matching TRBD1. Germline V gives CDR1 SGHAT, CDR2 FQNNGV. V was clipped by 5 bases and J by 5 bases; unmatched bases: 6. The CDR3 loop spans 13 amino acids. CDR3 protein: CASSQTGPNEQYF. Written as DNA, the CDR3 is TGTGCCAGCAGCCAGACAGGGCCCAACGAGCAGTACTTC.

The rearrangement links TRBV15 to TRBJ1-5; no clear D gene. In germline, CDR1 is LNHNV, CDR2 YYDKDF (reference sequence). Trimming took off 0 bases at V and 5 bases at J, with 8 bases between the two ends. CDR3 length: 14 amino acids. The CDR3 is CATSRDREDQPQHF. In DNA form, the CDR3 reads TGTGCCACCAGCAGAGATCGAGAGGATCAGCCCCAGCATTTT.

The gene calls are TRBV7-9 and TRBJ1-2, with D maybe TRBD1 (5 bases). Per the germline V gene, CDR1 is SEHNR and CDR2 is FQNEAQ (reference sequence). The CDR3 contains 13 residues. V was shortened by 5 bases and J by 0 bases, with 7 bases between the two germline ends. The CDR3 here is CASSTDTNYGYTF. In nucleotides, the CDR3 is TGTGCCAGCAGCACGGACACTAACTATGGCTACACCTTC.

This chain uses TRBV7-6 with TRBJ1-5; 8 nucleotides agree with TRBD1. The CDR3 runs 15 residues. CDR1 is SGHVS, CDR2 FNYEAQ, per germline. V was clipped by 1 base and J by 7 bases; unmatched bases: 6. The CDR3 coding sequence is TGTGCCAGCAGCTTAGGGGCCGACAGGGGACAGCCCCAGCATTTT. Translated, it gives CASSLGADRGQPQHF.

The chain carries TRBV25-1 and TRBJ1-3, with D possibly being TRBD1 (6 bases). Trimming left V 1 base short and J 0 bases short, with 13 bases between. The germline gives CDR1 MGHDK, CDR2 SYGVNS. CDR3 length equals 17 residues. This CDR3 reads CASSESIGGNSGNTIYF. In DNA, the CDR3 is TGTGCCAGCAGTGAATCCATAGGGGGAAACTCTGGAAACACCATATATTTT. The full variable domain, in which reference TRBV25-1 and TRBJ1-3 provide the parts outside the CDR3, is EADIYQTPRYLVIGTGKKITLECSQTMGHDKMYWYQQDPGMELHLIHYSYGVNSTEKGDLSSESTVSRIRTEHFPLTLESARPSHTSQYLCASSESIGGNSGNTIYFGEGSWLTVV.

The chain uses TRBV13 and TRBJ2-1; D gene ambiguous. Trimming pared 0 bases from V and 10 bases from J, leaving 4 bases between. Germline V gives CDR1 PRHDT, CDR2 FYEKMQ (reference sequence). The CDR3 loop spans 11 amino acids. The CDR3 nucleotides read TGTGCCAGCAGCTTAGGCGGGGAGCAGTTCTTC. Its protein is CASSLGGEQFF.

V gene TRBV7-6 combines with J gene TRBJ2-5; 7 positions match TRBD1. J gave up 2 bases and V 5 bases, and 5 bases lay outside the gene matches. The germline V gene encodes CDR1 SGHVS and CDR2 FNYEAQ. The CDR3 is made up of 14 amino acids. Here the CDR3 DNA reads TGTGCCAGCAGCCCAACAGGGGAACAAGAGACCCAGTACTTC. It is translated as CASSPTGEQETQYF.

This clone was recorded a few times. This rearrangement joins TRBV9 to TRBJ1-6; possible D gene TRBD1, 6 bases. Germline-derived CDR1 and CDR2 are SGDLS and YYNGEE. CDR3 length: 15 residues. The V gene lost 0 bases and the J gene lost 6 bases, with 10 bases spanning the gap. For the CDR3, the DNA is TGTGCCAGCAGCGTAGAAAGCAGGGGTAATTCACCCCTCCACTTT. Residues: CASSVESRGNSPLHF.